This T cell receptor beta chain was obtained from a study of shared clonotypes between healthy human individuals. Looking at the study overall: In total, the donors were two women and three men aged 18 to 49.

Broader study findings: Sequencing of the sorted subsets was shown by rarefaction to be incomplete despite large depth. An anticipated effect of sequencing depth on clonotype sharing among donors was recognized. The naive CD4 repertoires of a few donors were compared, and approximately 4.5% of clonotypes were shared.

Points on this clone: Its matching antigen is unknown.

Germline loops: CDR1 GTSNPN, CDR2 SVGIG (reference sequence). The V segment lost 2 bases and the J segment 2 bases; nucleotides outside the gene matches: 9. This CDR3 has 16 residues. The protocol was immunoSEQ multiplex PCR, while the TCRdb copy is restricted to in-frame clones and leaves out a portion. The sample has around 1.5 million clones, nearly 99% seen once. The sequence was obtained from a man between 25 and 39 years old in good health. The sample comprised naive CD4+ T cells sorted from blood. Subset: CD45RA+ positively selected. The rearrangement joins TRBV30 to TRBJ2-3; 8 nucleotides align to TRBD1. The CDR3 DNA is TGTGCCTGGAGTAGTGGTGCAGGGGGCTCCACAGATACGCAGTATTTT. This translates into CAWSSGAGGSTDTQYF.